One and the same sample provided the 11 T cell receptor beta chains below, sequenced in a study of blood T cell repertoires in COVID-19. Method: immunoSEQ multiplex PCR; TCRdb's copy keeps in-frame clones and lacks some. Of 350,000 or so clones listed, approximately 91% are singletons. The source material was PBMCs or T cells enriched from blood (not recorded which). The receptors originated from a woman aged 25 to 39 who had been exposed to COVID-19.

The gene calls are TRBV11-2 and TRBJ2-4; 7 nucleotides agree with TRBD1. Per germline, CDR1 SGHAT and CDR2 FQNNGV. Trimming took 5 bases from V and 0 from J; bases not matched to a gene: 7. The CDR3 loop spans 16 amino acids. The CDR3 bases are TGTGCCAGCAGCGCCCGACAGGGCCTAGCCAAAAACATTCAGTACTTC. Protein: CASSARQGLAKNIQYF.

V is TRBV2 and J is TRBJ1-6; 7 bases agree with TRBD1. The CDR3 runs 15 residues. The trim removed 4 bases at V and 5 bases at J, leaving 5 bases unmatched. Germline assignment: CDR1 SNHLY and CDR2 FYNNEI. The CDR3 loop is CASSGWDRNNSPLHF. The CDR3 bases are TGTGCCAGCAGTGGCTGGGACAGAAATAATTCACCCCTCCACTTT.

The rearrangement uses TRBV7-9 and TRBJ2-1, with TRBD2 matching 10 bases. The CDR3 is made up of 17 amino acids. In germline, CDR1 is SEHNR, CDR2 FQNEAQ (reference sequence). Unmatched junction bases numbered 12, after V lost 5 bases and J lost 5 bases. Here the CDR3 reads CASSQLFGLADNNEQFF. The CDR3 DNA reads as TGTGCCAGCAGCCAACTTTTTGGACTAGCGGATAACAATGAGCAGTTCTTC.

CDR3 residues: CASSFFGARATYNEQFF. CDR3 in DNA: TGTGCCAGCAGCTTTTTTGGGGCCCGAGCTACCTACAATGAGCAGTTCTTC. This chain uses TRBV5-4 with TRBJ2-1; tentatively, D is TRBD1 (5 bases). The CDR3 consists of 17 residues. Germline V gene sequence: CDR1 SGHNT, CDR2 YYREEE (reference sequence). V lost 2 bases to trimming and J lost 2 bases, with 17 bases between them.

This chain uses TRBV5-5 with TRBJ2-7, with D hard to call. The CDR3 runs to 15 residues. Germline assignment: CDR1 SGHKS and CDR2 YYEKEE (reference sequence). Trimming pared 1 base from V and 2 bases from J, leaving 13 bases between. CDR3: CASSLSPVLAYEQYF. The CDR3 nucleotides are TGTGCCAGCAGCTTGAGCCCCGTTCTCGCCTACGAGCAGTACTTC.

This chain uses TRBV4-1 with TRBJ2-3; TRBD1 aligns across 8 bases. V was clipped by 0 bases and J by 7 bases; unmatched bases: 12. The CDR3 totals 17 residues. From germline, CDR1 is MGHRA and CDR2 YSYEKL. The CDR3 DNA follows: TGCGCCAGCAGCCAAGAGACAGGGGATCTAGCAAGGTATACGCAGTATTTT. This sequence encodes CASSQETGDLARYTQYF.

The chain employs TRBV11-2 and TRBJ1-3; 7 bases map to TRBD1. The V gene end was trimmed by 1 base and the J gene end by 9 bases; junction bases not matched to a gene: 9. CDR1 is SGHAT and CDR2 is FQNNGV in the germline V gene. This CDR3 is 15 amino acids long. The CDR3 coding sequence is TGTGCCAGCAGCTTAGGGCCTGACAGGGAGCGCACCATATATTTT. It encodes CASSLGPDRERTIYF.

The rearrangement links TRBV7-2 to TRBJ2-3; no firm D call. The V and J ends lost 5 bases and 2 bases respectively, with 8 bases between them. Germline-derived CDR1 and CDR2 are SGHTA and FQGNSA. There are 13 residues in the CDR3. The CDR3 spells CASSQIHTDTQYF. The CDR3 region has the DNA TGTGCCAGCAGCCAAATTCACACAGATACGCAGTATTTT.

The V and J genes are TRBV5-1 and TRBJ1-1; the match to TRBD1 covers 9 bases. Unmatched junction bases numbered 9, after V lost 4 bases and J lost 5 bases. Germline V gives CDR1 SGHRS, CDR2 YFSETQ. The CDR3 extends over 15 amino acids. The CDR3 spells CASSTTGTGLTEAFF. CDR3 nucleotide sequence: TGCGCCAGCAGCACGACCGGGACAGGGCTGACTGAAGCTTTCTTT.

The J gene is TRBJ2-2, the V gene TRBV7-2; unclear D gene. The germline gives CDR1 SGHTA, CDR2 FQGNSA. The CDR3 sequence is 12 residues long. V lost 5 bases and J 5 bases, leaving 6 bases between the germline ends. The CDR3 loop reads CASSTATGELFF. The CDR3, as DNA: TGTGCCAGCAGCACAGCAACCGGGGAGCTGTTTTTT. The whole variable domain, filled in from reference TRBV7-2 and TRBJ2-2, reads GAGVSQSPSNKVTEKGKDVELRCDPISGHTALYWYRQSLGQGLEFLIYFQGNSAPDKSGLPSDRFSAERTGGSVSTLTIQRTQQEDSAVYLCASSTATGELFFGEGSRLTVL.

The rearrangement links TRBV15 to TRBJ2-7; 11 bases are a match to TRBD2. The CDR3 runs to 17 residues. The germline gives CDR1 LNHNV, CDR2 YYDKDF (reference sequence). V shed 2 bases, J shed 4 bases, and the junction held 10 bases outside the gene matches. The CDR3 is CATSRRSGRAPVYEQYF. CDR3 DNA sequence: TGTGCCACCAGCAGACGTAGCGGGAGGGCCCCGGTTTACGAGCAGTACTTC. Using reference TRBV15 and TRBJ2-7 for the parts outside the CDR3, the full variable domain is DAMVIQNPRYQVTQFGKPVTLSCSQTLNHNVMYWYQQKSSQAPKLLFHYYDKDFNNEADTPDNFQSRRPNTSFCFLDIRSPGLGDTAMYLCATSRRSGRAPVYEQYFGPGTRLTVT.